These T cell receptor beta chains were read from a single sample in a study of shared clonotypes between healthy human individuals. Method: immunoSEQ multiplex PCR; TCRdb's copy keeps in-frame clones and lacks some. Among millions of clones listed, around nine tenths were seen once. Sequencing was performed on naive CD4+ T cells sorted from blood. The receptors derive from a man aged 18 to 29 in good health. Both conserved end residues are part of each CDR3. Each record gives: D gene, J gene, V gene, clone size, CDR3 DNA, CDR3 protein. A D gene is named only where the DNA matches it firmly. The listing skips clone size in some rows; elsewhere it reads once, few, many or a size class.

TRBD1	TRBJ1-1	TRBV2	few	TGTGCCAGCAGCCCCGGACAGGGGGTTATAGCTTTCTTT	CASSPGQGVIAFF
.	TRBJ2-5	TRBV5-4	once	TGTGCCAGCAGCTGGGACGGAGCGTACCAAGAGACCCAGTACTTC	CASSWDGAYQETQYF
TRBD2	TRBJ2-5	TRBV7-2	.	TGTGCCAGCAGCTTAGTGAGGCTAGCGGGACAAGAGACCCAGTACTTC	CASSLVRLAGQETQYF
.	TRBJ2-7	TRBV6-5	.	TGTGCCAGCAGCATCATCATTTACCCTCCCTACGAGCAGTACTTC	CASSIIIYPPYEQYF
TRBD1	TRBJ1-4	TRBV28	.	TGTGCCAGCAGCCTCACACAGGACAGGGACGGTGAAAAACTGTTTTTT	CASSLTQDRDGEKLFF
.	TRBJ1-4	TRBV7-2	.	TGTGCCAGCAGCTTAATGGGACGCGGGGGGGAAAAACTGTTTTTT	CASSLMGRGGEKLFF
.	TRBJ2-5	TRBV15	.	TGTGCCACCAGCAGAGATATGAGGACCCAGTACTTC	CATSRDMRTQYF
.	TRBJ2-6	TRBV5-3	.	TGTGCCAGAAGCTTGAGGGAGCAGAGCTCTGGGGCCAACGTCCTGACTTTC	CARSLREQSSGANVLTF
.	TRBJ1-4	TRBV6-1	once	TGTGCCAGCCTTACCCGCGGCAGGGGTAATGAAAAACTGTTTTTT	CASLTRGRGNEKLFF
TRBD1	TRBJ1-2	TRBV5-6	.	TGTGCCAGCAGCTTGGGACAGGGGGCTCTTGGCTACACCTTC	CASSLGQGALGYTF
.	TRBJ2-2	TRBV5-4	.	TGTGCCAGCAGCTTAGGGGGTCGGGACACCGGGGAGCTGTTTTTT	CASSLGGRDTGELFF
.	TRBJ1-1	TRBV5-1	once	TGCGCCAGCAGCTTCTGGGCAGGGGAAAAGGAAGCTTTCTTT	CASSFWAGEKEAFF
.	TRBJ1-6	TRBV10-3	.	TGTGCCATCAGTGAGTCGCATCAAGAGCTCCACTTT	CAISESHQELHF
TRBD1	TRBJ2-1	TRBV9	.	TGTGCCAGCAGCGCTGGACAGGGAGACTACAATGAGCAGTTCTTC	CASSAGQGDYNEQFF
.	TRBJ2-5	TRBV18	.	TGTGCCAGCTCACCCCCAGGGTACCAAGAGACCCAGTACTTC	CASSPPGYQETQYF
.	TRBJ1-5	TRBV7-8	.	TGTGCCAGCAGTTGGGCGCAAGGGGATTTAGGGCAGCCCCAGCATTTT	CASSWAQGDLGQPQHF
.	TRBJ2-3	TRBV15	.	TGTGCCACCAGCAGAGACCCGGGGGTAGTGACAGATACGCAGTATTTT	CATSRDPGVVTDTQYF
.	TRBJ2-3	TRBV5-4	.	TGTGCCAGCAGACTTCAGGGGCGAACCACAGATACGCAGTATTTT	CASRLQGRTTDTQYF
.	TRBJ1-6	TRBV27	.	TGTGCCAGCAGTTTTAGCTCCTATAATTCACCCCTCCACTTT	CASSFSSYNSPLHF
.	TRBJ2-5	TRBV29-1	.	TGCAGCGTTGACGGGACACTCCAAGAGACCCAGTACTTC	CSVDGTLQETQYF
.	TRBJ1-1	TRBV18	.	TGTGCCAGCTCCTCAAGGGAGAACACTGAAGCTTTCTTT	CASSSRENTEAFF
.	TRBJ2-7	TRBV28	.	TGTGCCAGCAGCTCGTGGGGAGAGCAGTACTTC	CASSSWGEQYF
.	TRBJ1-2	TRBV28	.	TGTGCCAGCAGTGGCGATGCATCCAAAGTTGGCTACACCTTC	CASSGDASKVGYTF
.	TRBJ2-3	TRBV18	.	TGTGCCAGCTCACCCAGCAGGGGCCGAACCACAGATACGCAGTATTTT	CASSPSRGRTTDTQYF
TRBD2	TRBJ2-5	TRBV7-6	.	TGTGCCAGCAGCTACGGACTAGCGGGGGAGGGCCAGTACTTC	CASSYGLAGEGQYF
TRBD2	TRBJ2-7	TRBV28	.	TGTGCCAGCAGCCAGAGCGGGGGGCACTCCGAGCAGTACTTC	CASSQSGGHSEQYF
.	TRBJ2-7	TRBV7-9	.	TGTGCCAGCAGCTTGCTTAGCGGAAACCTCTACGAGCAGTACTTC	CASSLLSGNLYEQYF
.	TRBJ2-7	TRBV30	.	TGTGCCTGGAGTGTAAACTCCTACGAGCAGTACTTC	CAWSVNSYEQYF
TRBD1	TRBJ1-1	TRBV5-1	few	TGCGCCAGCAGCTCCGGGACAGCGAACACTGAAGCTTTCTTT	CASSSGTANTEAFF
.	TRBJ2-3	TRBV7-3	.	TGTGCCAGCAGCTTATCACTAGCTCCAGATACGCAGTATTTT	CASSLSLAPDTQYF
.	TRBJ1-1	TRBV10-3	.	TGTGCCACGAAGTTACAGGGCCGGAACACTGAAGCTTTCTTT	CATKLQGRNTEAFF
TRBD1	TRBJ1-5	TRBV2	few	TGTGCCAGCAGTGAGGGGACAGCTAGCAATCAGCCCCAGCATTTT	CASSEGTASNQPQHF
.	TRBJ2-7	TRBV4-1	.	TGCGCCAGCAGCCAAGATTGGGCAAGAAGTGGGACCGGATCCTACGAGCAGTACTTC	CASSQDWARSGTGSYEQYF
.	TRBJ2-7	TRBV10-1	few	TGCGCCAGCAGTGCGGGGTCCTACGAGCAGTACTTC	CASSAGSYEQYF
.	TRBJ1-4	TRBV6-5	.	TGTGCCAGCAGTTACTCGATCAGGGATAGGGAAAAACTGTTTTTT	CASSYSIRDREKLFF
.	TRBJ1-5	TRBV6-1	.	TGTGCCAGCAGTCGGCAGGGCAACAATCAGCCCCAGCATTTT	CASSRQGNNQPQHF
TRBD2	TRBJ2-2	TRBV19	.	TGTGCCAGTAGTCCGGGACTAGCGGGAGGGGAGCTGTTTTTT	CASSPGLAGGELFF
.	TRBJ2-6	TRBV7-9	.	TGTGCCAGCAGCCTTTCAGGGAGAAATGGGGCCAACGTCCTGACTTTC	CASSLSGRNGANVLTF
.	TRBJ1-2	TRBV30	.	TGTGCCTGGCGGCCCCAGCTAAACTATGGCTACACCTTC	CAWRPQLNYGYTF
.	TRBJ2-7	TRBV6-5	.	TGTGCCAGCAGTTACTCGACCAGCTCCTACGAGCAGTACTTC	CASSYSTSSYEQYF
.	TRBJ1-2	TRBV30	.	TGTGCCTGGAGTCCCCAGGGCAGGGGAGCTAACTATGGCTACACCTTC	CAWSPQGRGANYGYTF
.	TRBJ2-1	TRBV18	.	TGTGCCAGCTCACCATTGGGGACCACGAATGAGCAGTTCTTC	CASSPLGTTNEQFF
.	TRBJ2-7	TRBV9	.	TGTGCCAGCAGCCCCATACCAAACTACGAGCAGTACTTC	CASSPIPNYEQYF
.	TRBJ1-1	TRBV5-1	.	TGCGCCAGCAGCTTGGGGCAGACTAACACTGAAGCTTTCTTT	CASSLGQTNTEAFF
.	TRBJ1-4	TRBV30	.	TGTGCCTGGAGTGTCATCCGGCCAGGCTCTAATGAAAAACTGTTTTTT	CAWSVIRPGSNEKLFF